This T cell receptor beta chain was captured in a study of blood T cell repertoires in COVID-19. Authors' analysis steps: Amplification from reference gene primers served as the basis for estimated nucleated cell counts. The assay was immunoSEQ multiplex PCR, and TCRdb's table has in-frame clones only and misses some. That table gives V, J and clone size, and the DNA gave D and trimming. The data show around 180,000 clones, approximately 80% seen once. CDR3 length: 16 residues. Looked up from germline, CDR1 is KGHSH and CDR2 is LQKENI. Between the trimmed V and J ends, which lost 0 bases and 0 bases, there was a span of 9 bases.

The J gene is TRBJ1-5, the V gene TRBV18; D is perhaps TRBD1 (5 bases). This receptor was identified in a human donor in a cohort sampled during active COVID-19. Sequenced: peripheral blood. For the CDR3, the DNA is TGTGCCAGCTCACCACCGACAGTCTATAGCAATCAGCCCCAGCATTTT. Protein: CASSPPTVYSNQPQHF.